In this sample, the clone carrying this TCR beta chain turned up many times. Antigen unknown. These data belong to a study of CD8 T cells in ankylosing spondylitis. TCRdb analysed the 5' RACE reads with MiXCR anew, one entry per CDR3 protein. This table has over 110,000 distinct CDR3 sequences, roughly 8.8% appearing once. The CDR3 spans 16 residues. Trimming cost V 3 bases and J 8 bases, with 20 bases left between them. Germline lookup yields CDR1 SGHTA and CDR2 FQGNSA. Overall study findings and caveats: Significant enrichment of disease-linked clones was reported in matched ankylosing spondylitis synovial fluid.

Sequencing used synovial fluid, either unsorted or a sorted T cell fraction (not recorded which). The rearrangement links TRBV7-2 to TRBJ2-1, with D possibly being TRBD1 (5 bases). The clonotype originates from a male donor with ankylosing spondylitis. In nucleotides, the CDR3 is TGTGCCAGCAGCTTGGATGGTCTTAGGGGTAGGCATGAGCAGTTCTTC. Its protein is CASSLDGLRGRHEQFF.